The 11 T cell receptor beta chains below come from one sample, sequenced in a study of T cell responses to AZD1222 COVID-19 vaccine. Using immunoSEQ multiplex PCR, the repertoire was profiled, and TCRdb retains in-frame clones only, with some absent. Among about 110,000 clones listed, just over 85% were seen once. The sequencing here drew on peripheral blood, taken on day 0 of AZD1222 vaccination. These receptors came from an adult in good health.

J is TRBJ1-6 and V is TRBV3-1 (or the pseudogene TRBV3-2); 8 nucleotides agree with TRBD1. The germline V gene has CDR1 LGHDT and CDR2 YNNKEL (reference sequence). The CDR3 runs to 15 residues. Trimming removed 1 base from V and 9 bases from J; junction bases left unmatched: 5. CDR3 DNA sequence: TGTGCCAGCAGCCAAGGGACAGGGCTGGGTTCACCCCTCCACTTT. Protein: CASSQGTGLGSPLHF.

This clone has more than one count but fewer than ten. The V call is TRBV14, the J call TRBJ1-1; 8 nucleotides match TRBD1. From germline, CDR1 is SGHDN and CDR2 FVKESK. This CDR3 contains 16 residues. Trimming at V came to 3 bases and at J to 2 bases, leaving 8 bases not matched to a gene. The CDR3 DNA reads as TGTGCCAGCAGCCACCCCAGACAGGGGCCTAACACTGAAGCTTTCTTT. This sequence encodes CASSHPRQGPNTEAFF. Full variable domain (remainder filled in from reference TRBV14 and TRBJ1-1): EAGVTQFPSHSVIEKGQTVTLRCDPISGHDNLYWYRRVMGKEIKFLLHFVKESKQDESGMPNNRFLAERTGGTYSTLKVQPAELEDSGVYFCASSHPRQGPNTEAFFGQGTRLTVV.

The chain employs TRBV30 and TRBJ1-6; D ambiguous. Germline V gives CDR1 GTSNPN, CDR2 SVGIG (reference sequence). Trimming removed 1 base from V and 10 bases from J, with 11 bases in between. The CDR3 has 13 amino acids. In nucleotides, the CDR3 is TGTGCCTGGAGTGATAGTCAAGGATCACCCCTCCACTTT. Translating it yields CAWSDSQGSPLHF.

The genes are TRBV10-3 and TRBJ2-5; TRBD2 matches at 11 bases. With 11 bases clipped from V and 3 bases from J, the junction kept 8 bases outside the gene matches. The CDR3 extends over 14 amino acids. Germline values: CDR1 ENHRY, CDR2 SYGVKD. CDR3 amino acids: CASSLLAGEETQYF. The CDR3 DNA reads TGTGCCTCCAGTTTACTAGCGGGGGAAGAGACCCAGTACTTC.

The chain combines TRBV28 with TRBJ1-4; no clear D gene. This CDR3 is built from 17 residues. V was shortened by 0 bases and J by 3 bases, with 14 bases between the two germline ends. Per the germline V gene, CDR1 is MDHEN and CDR2 is SYDVKM. CDR3 amino acids: CASSLWRTPLSNEKLFF. The CDR3 nucleotides read TGTGCCAGCAGTTTATGGCGGACCCCCTTGTCTAATGAAAAACTGTTTTTT.

The V and J genes are TRBV9 and TRBJ1-2, with D possibly being TRBD1 (5 bases). The CDR3 sequence is 15 residues long. Germline V CDR1 and CDR2: SGDLS, YYNGEE. V was pared by 1 base and J by 7 bases, with 17 bases between. DNA of the CDR3: TGTGCCAGCAGCGTAAATGGCAGGGAGGAAAGTGGCTACACCTTC. Amino acids: CASSVNGREESGYTF.

The chain recombines TRBV2 with TRBJ1-2, with D possibly TRBD1 on 5 matching bases. The CDR3 loop spans 12 amino acids. Germline V CDR1 and CDR2: SNHLY, FYNNEI. The V end was cut by 8 bases, the J end by 8 bases, with 15 bases between. In DNA form, the CDR3 reads TGTGCCAGCGGGGCGGAGTTGCGGGGCTACACCTTC. This gives the protein CASGAELRGYTF. Together with reference TRBV2 and TRBJ1-2, the CDR3 gives the full variable domain: EPEVTQTPSHQVTQMGQEVILRCVPISNHLYFYWYRQILGQKVEFLVSFYNNEISEKSEIFDDQFSVERPDGSNFTLKIRSTKLEDSAMYFCASGAELRGYTFGSGTRLTVV.

This clone was counted only a few times. The gene calls are TRBV30 and TRBJ1-4; D uncertain. The V end lost 0 bases, the J end lost 6 bases, and 11 bases lay between the germline ends. This CDR3 comprises 14 residues. Germline V gene sequence: CDR1 GTSNPN, CDR2 SVGIG (reference sequence). The CDR3 DNA reads TGTGCCTGGAGTGTCGACCTCGGGGATGAAAAACTGTTTTTT. Protein sequence: CAWSVDLGDEKLFF.

This clone was found once. This rearrangement joins TRBV5-4 to TRBJ2-5; a weak D match, TRBD1 (7 bases). This CDR3 is built from 15 residues. V dropped 0 bases and J dropped 7 bases, with 16 bases sitting between them. Germline values: CDR1 SGHNT, CDR2 YYREEE (reference sequence). The CDR3 DNA reads TGTGCCAGCAGCTTGGAGCAGGGGGGCCTGGGGACCCAGTACTTC. Its protein product is CASSLEQGGLGTQYF.

This clone came up once. J is TRBJ1-1 and V is TRBV15; D unclear. Per the germline V gene, CDR1 is LNHNV and CDR2 is YYDKDF (reference sequence). The CDR3 sequence is 14 residues long. V dropped 3 bases and J dropped 6 bases, with 14 bases sitting between them. CDR3 bases: TGTGCCACCAGCAGCGACACAACGATCGCTGAAGCTTTCTTT. Protein product: CATSSDTTIAEAFF.

The chain joins TRBV4-3 to TRBJ2-7, with 7 bases aligning to TRBD2. The V segment lost 1 base and the J segment 2 bases; nucleotides outside the gene matches: 8. Germline CDR1 reads LGHNA; CDR2 reads YSLEER. This CDR3 comprises 16 residues. CDR3 in amino acids: CASSQGEVAGTYEQYF. As DNA, the CDR3 is TGCGCCAGCAGCCAAGGTGAAGTAGCGGGTACCTACGAGCAGTACTTC.